What follows describes a single T cell receptor (beta chain). V was clipped by 4 bases and J by 0 bases; unmatched bases: 7. The CDR3 runs to 17 residues. Germline CDR1 LGHNA, CDR2 YNFKEQ. This record comes from a study of blood T cell repertoires in COVID-19. Study in general: Sample material is recorded as cDNA or gDNA derived from T cells, B-cell-depleted T cells, or PBMCs.

As handled by the study authors: Scientists estimated how many nucleated cells there were by amplifying reference gene primers. The assay was immunoSEQ multiplex PCR, and TCRdb's table has in-frame clones only and misses some. That table gives V, J and clone size, and the DNA gave D and trimming. The sample holds a few hundred thousand clones, roughly 82% seen once. The sequenced sample consisted of peripheral blood. The TCR originated in a woman aged 45-65 years with acute or convalescent COVID-19. V and J are TRBV4-2 and TRBJ1-1; 11 bases map to TRBD1. The CDR3 bases are TGTGCCAGCAGCCCCCGGGACAGGGGGGGGCTGAACACTGAAGCTTTCTTT. Protein sequence: CASSPRDRGGLNTEAFF.